This passage covers 23 T cell receptor beta chains from one sample sequenced in a study of blood T cell repertoires in COVID-19. Using immunoSEQ multiplex PCR, the repertoire was profiled, and TCRdb retains in-frame clones only, with some absent. The sample includes about 270,000 clones, more than 75% of them seen just once. The sequencing sample was made of peripheral blood. Receptor source: a man in his forties or fifties with active or convalescent COVID-19.

This chain uses TRBV3-1 (or the pseudogene TRBV3-2) with TRBJ2-7; TRBD1 matches 12 bases. The CDR3 length is 14 residues. Germline lookup yields CDR1 LGHDT and CDR2 YNNKEL (reference sequence). After removal of 3 bases from V and 6 bases from J, the junction contained 3 bases not matched to a gene. CDR3 sequence: CASSQGQGAGEQYF. The CDR3, as DNA: TGTGCCAGCAGCCAGGGACAGGGGGCGGGCGAGCAGTACTTC.

The CDR3 nucleotides are TGTGCCAGCAAGCTCTCTGCGGGACTAGCTGGGGAGCAGTTCTTC. This encodes CASKLSAGLAGEQFF. This sequence joins TRBV2 and TRBJ2-1; 9 bases map to TRBD2. The CDR3 sequence is 15 residues long. V lost 7 bases, J lost 10 bases, and 14 bases stayed unmatched. Germline assignment: CDR1 SNHLY and CDR2 FYNNEI.

V and J are TRBV2 and TRBJ1-1, with 7 positions matching TRBD1. This CDR3 is built from 15 residues. Germline V gene data show CDR1 as SNHLY and CDR2 as FYNNEI. The trim removed 4 bases at V and 1 base at J, leaving 6 bases unmatched. In DNA, the CDR3 is TGTGCCAGCAGTGCATCCGGACAGGAGAACACTGAAGCTTTCTTT. This encodes CASSASGQENTEAFF.

J is TRBJ1-1 and V is TRBV29-1; tentatively, D is TRBD1 (5 bases). CDR1 is SQVTM and CDR2 is ANQGSEA in the germline V gene. V lost 5 bases, J lost 1 base, and 5 bases lay in between. CDR3 length equals 11 residues. CDR3 residues: CSVRGNTEAFF. The CDR3 nucleotides read TGCAGCGTTAGGGGGAACACTGAAGCTTTCTTT.

This chain connects TRBV15 to TRBJ2-5; a weak D match, TRBD1 (6 bases). V lost 5 bases and J lost 0, with 10 bases in between. This CDR3 comprises 14 residues. Germline assignment: CDR1 LNHNV and CDR2 YYDKDF (reference sequence). DNA for the CDR3: TGTGCCACCAGCCGCCAGGGGTACCAAGAGACCCAGTACTTC. Translation: CATSRQGYQETQYF.

This rearrangement joins TRBV7-9 to TRBJ2-1; 7 bases line up with TRBD2. This CDR3 region has 15 residues. V trimming: 1 base; J trimming: 8 bases; junction bases outside the gene matches: 8. Germline CDR1 and CDR2: SEHNR and FQNEAQ (reference sequence). CDR3 sequence (DNA): TGTGCCAGCAGCTTAGTTGGGGGGGAGGTGGATGAGCAGTTCTTC. As protein: CASSLVGGEVDEQFF.

The V and J genes are TRBV9 and TRBJ2-3; D gene uncertain. The CDR3 extends over 15 amino acids. Germline V gives CDR1 SGDLS, CDR2 YYNGEE. Trimming removed 1 base from V and 4 bases from J, with 13 bases in between. CDR3 sequence (DNA): TGTGCCAGCAGCGTACTGAGCGCTGCTCCAGATACGCAGTATTTT. It encodes CASSVLSAAPDTQYF.

CDR3 residues: CASSLGTADGYTF. The DNA for the CDR3 is TGTGCCAGCAGTCTCGGGACAGCCGATGGCTACACCTTC. The rearrangement joins TRBV12-3 or TRBV12-4 to TRBJ1-2; the match to TRBD1 covers 7 bases. V was pared by 5 bases and J by 6 bases, with 6 bases of the junction left unmatched. CDR3 length: 13 residues.

This sequence joins TRBV18 and TRBJ2-7, with a possible D match to TRBD1 (6 bases). The germline CDR1 and CDR2 sequences are KGHSH and LQKENI. The CDR3 has 14 residues. V lost 0 bases and J lost 5, with 11 bases in between. This chain's CDR3 is CASSPPNRADEQYF. CDR3 nucleotides: TGTGCCAGCTCACCACCGAACAGGGCTGACGAGCAGTACTTC.

This chain joins TRBV6-5 and TRBJ2-1; TRBD2 might be the D (6 bases). CDR1 is MNHEY, CDR2 SVGAGI, per germline. The ends were cut back, 2 bases at V and 8 bases at J, with 19 bases in the middle. CDR3 length equals 16 residues. The CDR3 bases are TGTGCCAGCAGTTACCCTGGGACTGCCGGGCCGGATGAGCAGTTCTTC. It translates to CASSYPGTAGPDEQFF.

Only one count was recorded for this clone. The rearrangement uses TRBV9 and TRBJ2-3, with TRBD1 identical over 9 bases. The CDR3 has 19 amino acids. Germline CDR1 SGDLS, CDR2 YYNGEE. With V trimmed by 3 bases and J by 1 base, 15 bases remained unmatched. The CDR3 here is CASSERQGDISLRTDTQYF. The DNA for the CDR3 is TGTGCCAGCAGCGAGCGACAGGGGGATATATCTTTACGCACAGATACGCAGTATTTT.

The rearrangement joins TRBV6-2 or TRBV6-3 to TRBJ2-3, with 10 bases lining up with TRBD2. The CDR3 spans 16 residues. The junction had 4 bases not matched to a gene; V was cut back by 4 bases and J by 0 bases. Germline values: CDR1 MNHEY, CDR2 SVGEGT. The CDR3 sequence: CASSFTTSGSTDTQYF. As DNA, the CDR3 is TGTGCCAGCAGTTTTACGACTAGCGGGAGCACAGATACGCAGTATTTT.

The chain recombines TRBV6-5 with TRBJ1-6, with unresolved D. Germline V gene data show CDR1 as MNHEY and CDR2 as SVGAGI. V was trimmed by 10 bases and J by 7 bases, leaving 14 bases between them. The CDR3 consists of 13 residues. CDR3 DNA: TGTGCCATCCGAGAGGATAAAAATTCACCCCTCCACTTT. It is translated as CAIREDKNSPLHF.

The gene calls are TRBV14 and TRBJ2-2, with 13 bases lining up with TRBD2. Germline CDR1 and CDR2: SGHDN and FVKESK. This CDR3 region has 16 residues. V was pared by 1 base and J by 4 bases, with 0 bases of the junction left unmatched. CDR3 residues: CASSQGTSGSTGELFF. The CDR3 DNA reads TGTGCCAGCAGCCAAGGGACTAGCGGGAGCACCGGGGAGCTGTTTTTT.

The DNA of the CDR3 is TGTGCCAGCTCACCACCAAGCGGGGGACGTCACAATGAGCAGTTCTTC. Translation gives CASSPPSGGRHNEQFF. J is TRBJ2-1 and V is TRBV18; 8 nucleotides align to TRBD2. Germline loops: CDR1 KGHSH, CDR2 LQKENI. V was clipped by 0 bases and J by 5 bases; unmatched bases: 6. This CDR3 has 16 residues.

The chain employs TRBV7-8 and TRBJ2-4; a possible D gene is TRBD1 (5 bases). CDR3 size: 17 residues. Between the trimmed V and J ends, which lost 1 base and 0 bases, there was a span of 13 bases. Germline values: CDR1 SGHVS, CDR2 FQNEAQ. The CDR3 sequence: CASSLVTGELAKNIQYF. DNA for the CDR3: TGTGCCAGCAGCTTAGTCACAGGAGAGTTAGCCAAAAACATTCAGTACTTC.

This chain links TRBV6-5 with TRBJ2-1, with 8 bases identical to TRBD1. The V segment lost 8 bases and the J segment 7 bases; nucleotides outside the gene matches: 4. This CDR3 region has 12 residues. Germline loops: CDR1 MNHEY, CDR2 SVGAGI. The CDR3 DNA reads TGTGCCAGCTCCAGGGGGCCGAATGAGCAGTTCTTC. Encoded protein: CASSRGPNEQFF.

This rearrangement joins TRBV19 to TRBJ1-6; no firm D call. This CDR3 comprises 12 residues. CDR1 and CDR2 (germline): LNHDA, SQIVND (reference sequence). Trimming shortened V by 3 bases and J by 10 bases, and 7 bases separated the two germline ends. For the CDR3, the DNA is TGTGCCAGTAGTATTACGGGGTCACCCCTCCACTTT. It specifies CASSITGSPLHF. Full variable domain (remainder filled in from reference TRBV19 and TRBJ1-6): DGGITQSPKYLFRKEGQNVTLSCEQNLNHDAMYWYRQDPGQGLRLIYYSQIVNDFQKGDIAEGYSVSREKKESFPLTVTSAQKNPTAFYLCASSITGSPLHFGNGTRLTVT.

The chain employs TRBV2 and TRBJ1-2; D gene unclear. Germline CDR1 is SNHLY and CDR2 is FYNNEI. The CDR3 has 12 residues. Trimming pared 2 bases from V and 6 bases from J, leaving 7 bases between. The CDR3 here is CASSENSHGYTF. Here the CDR3 DNA reads TGTGCCAGCAGTGAAAACTCACATGGCTACACCTTC. The whole variable domain, filled in from reference TRBV2 and TRBJ1-2, reads EPEVTQTPSHQVTQMGQEVILRCVPISNHLYFYWYRQILGQKVEFLVSFYNNEISEKSEIFDDQFSVERPDGSNFTLKIRSTKLEDSAMYFCASSENSHGYTFGSGTRLTVV.

The chain couples TRBV12-1 to TRBJ2-5; the table names TRBD1, a call not compared with the DNA. TRBV12-1 is noted as a pseudogene. This CDR3 spans 13 amino acids. CDR3 nucleotide sequence: TGTGCCAGCAGCTTCTACAGAGAAGAGACCCAGTACTTC. It translates to CASSFYREETQYF.

This clone appeared once. This chain links TRBV27 with TRBJ1-5; D call uncertain. CDR1 and CDR2 from the germline V gene are MNHEY and SMNVEV (reference sequence). The V end was cut by 0 bases, the J end by 7 bases, with 7 bases between. The CDR3 is made up of 13 amino acids. The CDR3 loop is CASSLSWEQPQHF. The CDR3 DNA reads as TGTGCCAGCAGTTTATCATGGGAGCAGCCCCAGCATTTT.

The chain recombines TRBV30 with TRBJ2-1; 11 bases match TRBD2. The CDR3 extends over 15 amino acids. Germline V gene lookup returns CDR1 GTSNPN and CDR2 SVGIG (reference sequence). With 8 bases clipped from V and 8 bases from J, the junction kept 14 bases outside the gene matches. The CDR3 DNA follows: TGTGCCGGGTCGGAGGTTCTTAGCGGGAGGGATGAGCAGTTCTTC. Translation: CAGSEVLSGRDEQFF.

V usage is TRBV30 and J usage is TRBJ1-2; D unclear. V was pared by 4 bases and J by 4 bases, with 10 bases between. This CDR3 comprises 12 residues. Germline V CDR1 and CDR2: GTSNPN, SVGIG (reference sequence). The CDR3 region is CAWIGGSYGYTF. The CDR3 region has the DNA TGTGCCTGGATAGGAGGATCCTATGGCTACACCTTC.